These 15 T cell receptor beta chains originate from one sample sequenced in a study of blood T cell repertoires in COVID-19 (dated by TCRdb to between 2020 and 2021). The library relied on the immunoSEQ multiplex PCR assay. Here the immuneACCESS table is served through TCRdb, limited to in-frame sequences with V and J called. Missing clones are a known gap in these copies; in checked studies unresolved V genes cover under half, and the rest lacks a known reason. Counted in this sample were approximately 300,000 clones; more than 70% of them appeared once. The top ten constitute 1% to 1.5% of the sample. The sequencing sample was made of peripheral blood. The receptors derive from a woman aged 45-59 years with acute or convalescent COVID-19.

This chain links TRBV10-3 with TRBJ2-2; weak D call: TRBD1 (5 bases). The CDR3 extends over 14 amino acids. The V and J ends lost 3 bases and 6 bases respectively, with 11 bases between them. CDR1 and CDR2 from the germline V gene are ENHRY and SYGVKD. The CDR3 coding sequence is TGTGCCATCAGTGAAGACAGAATGGCCGGGGAGCTGTTTTTT. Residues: CAISEDRMAGELFF.

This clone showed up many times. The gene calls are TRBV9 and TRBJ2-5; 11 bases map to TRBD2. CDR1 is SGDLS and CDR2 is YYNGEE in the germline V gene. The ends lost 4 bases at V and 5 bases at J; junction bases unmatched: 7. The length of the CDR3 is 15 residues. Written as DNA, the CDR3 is TGTGCCAGCAGCATTAGCGGGAGGGCCTCCGAGACCCAGTACTTC. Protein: CASSISGRASETQYF.

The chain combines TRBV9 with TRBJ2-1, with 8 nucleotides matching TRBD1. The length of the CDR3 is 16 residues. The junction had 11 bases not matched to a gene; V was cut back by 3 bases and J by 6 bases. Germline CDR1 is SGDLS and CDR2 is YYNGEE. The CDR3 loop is CASSGGPGQVANEQFF. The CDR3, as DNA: TGTGCCAGCAGCGGGGGACCGGGACAGGTCGCCAATGAGCAGTTCTTC.

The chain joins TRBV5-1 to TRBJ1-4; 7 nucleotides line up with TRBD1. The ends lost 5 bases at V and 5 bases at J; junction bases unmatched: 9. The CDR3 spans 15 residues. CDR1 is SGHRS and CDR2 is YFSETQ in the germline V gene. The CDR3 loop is CASSLGGTANEKLFF. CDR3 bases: TGCGCCAGCAGTCTCGGAGGGACAGCCAATGAAAAACTGTTTTTT.

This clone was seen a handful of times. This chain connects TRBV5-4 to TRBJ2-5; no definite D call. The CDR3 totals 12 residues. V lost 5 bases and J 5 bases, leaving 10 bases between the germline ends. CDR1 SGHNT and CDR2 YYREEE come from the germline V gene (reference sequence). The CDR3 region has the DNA TGTGCCAGCAGTTTCGACACTGAGACCCAGTACTTC. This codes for CASSFDTETQYF.

The CDR3 DNA is TGTGCCAGCAGCTTCGGTAACTCCTACGAGCAGTACTTC. Its protein product is CASSFGNSYEQYF. The rearrangement links TRBV5-4 to TRBJ2-7; unclear D gene. CDR1 and CDR2 (germline): SGHNT, YYREEE (reference sequence). This CDR3 is built from 13 residues. Trimming took off 2 bases at V and 0 bases at J, with 6 bases between the two ends.

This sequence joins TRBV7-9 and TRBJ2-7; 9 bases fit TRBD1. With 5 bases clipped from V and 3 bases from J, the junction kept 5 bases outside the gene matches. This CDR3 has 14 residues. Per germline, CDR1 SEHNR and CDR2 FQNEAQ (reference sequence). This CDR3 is CASSGGTGNYEQYV. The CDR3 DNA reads TGTGCCAGCAGCGGGGGGACAGGGAACTACGAGCAGTACGTC.

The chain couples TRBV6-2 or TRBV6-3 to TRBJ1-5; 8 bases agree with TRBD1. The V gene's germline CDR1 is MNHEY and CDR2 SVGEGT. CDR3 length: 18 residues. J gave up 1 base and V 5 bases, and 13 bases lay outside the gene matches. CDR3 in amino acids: CASSPPQGARRSNQPQHF. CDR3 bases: TGTGCCAGCAGTCCCCCCCAGGGGGCGAGGCGGAGCAATCAGCCCCAGCATTTT.

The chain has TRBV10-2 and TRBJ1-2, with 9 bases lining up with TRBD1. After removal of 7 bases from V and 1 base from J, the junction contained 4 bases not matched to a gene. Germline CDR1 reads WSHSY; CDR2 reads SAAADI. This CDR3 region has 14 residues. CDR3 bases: TGCGCCAGCATGAGGGGACAGGGTAACTATGGCTACACCTTC. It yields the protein CASMRGQGNYGYTF.

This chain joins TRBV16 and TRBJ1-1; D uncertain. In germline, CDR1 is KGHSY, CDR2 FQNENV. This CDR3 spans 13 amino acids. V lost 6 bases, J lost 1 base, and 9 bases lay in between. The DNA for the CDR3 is TGTGCCAGCAGTACTCTCGGGAACACTGAAGCTTTCTTT. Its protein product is CASSTLGNTEAFF.

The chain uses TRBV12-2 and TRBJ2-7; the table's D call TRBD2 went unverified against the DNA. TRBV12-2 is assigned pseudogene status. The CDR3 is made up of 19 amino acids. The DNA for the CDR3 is TGTGCAAGTCGCTTCCAAGGTTCCCATTTGGAGGGCTGGTATAACGAGCAGTACTTC. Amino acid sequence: CASRFQGSHLEGWYNEQYF.

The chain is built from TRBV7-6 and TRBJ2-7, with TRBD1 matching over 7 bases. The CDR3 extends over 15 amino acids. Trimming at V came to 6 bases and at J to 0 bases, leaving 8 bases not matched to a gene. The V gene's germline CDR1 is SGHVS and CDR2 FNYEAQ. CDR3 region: CASSSGTDYSYEQYV. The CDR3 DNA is TGTGCCAGCAGTTCCGGGACAGATTACTCCTACGAGCAGTACGTC.

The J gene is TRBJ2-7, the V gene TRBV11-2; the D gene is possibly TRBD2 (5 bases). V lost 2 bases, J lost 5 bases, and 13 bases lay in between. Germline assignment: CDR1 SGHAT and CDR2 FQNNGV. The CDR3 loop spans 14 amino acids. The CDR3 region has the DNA TGTGCCAGCAGCTTATCGGAAGGGAGTCACGAGCAGTACGTC. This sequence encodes CASSLSEGSHEQYV.

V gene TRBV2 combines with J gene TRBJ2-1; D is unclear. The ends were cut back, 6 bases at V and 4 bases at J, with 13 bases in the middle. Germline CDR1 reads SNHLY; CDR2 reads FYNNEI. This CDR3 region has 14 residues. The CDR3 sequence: CASRSVGSYNEQFF. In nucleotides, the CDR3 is TGTGCCAGCAGGTCGGTGGGCTCTTACAATGAGCAGTTCTTC.

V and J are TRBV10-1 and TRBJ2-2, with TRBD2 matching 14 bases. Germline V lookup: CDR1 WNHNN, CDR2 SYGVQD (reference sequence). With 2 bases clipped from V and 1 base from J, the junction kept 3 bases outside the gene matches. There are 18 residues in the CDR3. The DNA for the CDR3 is TGCGCCAGCAGTGAGGGACTAGCGGGGGGACTGAACACCGGGGAGCTGTTTTTT. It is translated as CASSEGLAGGLNTGELFF.